A selection of T cell receptor beta chains follows, all from one sample in a study of graft-versus-host responses after intestinal transplantation. TCRdb keeps only in-frame clones here, not all; method: immunoSEQ multiplex PCR. The data contain roughly 120,000 clones, roughly 95% of them singletons. These receptors are not linked to any known antigen. The source was unstimulated CD8+ T cells sorted from spleen or lymph node cells, collected before intestinal transplant. The receptor source for this set is a human donor who received an intestinal transplant. The CDR3 runs from the conserved cysteine through the conserved F or W. The order of the fields is clone size, J gene, V gene, D gene, CDR3 DNA, CDR3 protein. D genes are given only for firm matches. Some rows mark clone size as missing; the rest say once, few, many or name a class of expanded clone.

-,TRBJ1-4,TRBV28,TRBD1,TGTGCCAGCAGTTTGGTGGTTTCGGGGGCTCGACAGGGCATTTGGGAAAAACTGTTTTTT,CASSLVVSGARQGIWEKLFF
-,TRBJ2-2,TRBV6-5,-,TGTGCCAGCAGTTATAAGATCAGGGGCGGGGAGCTGTTTTTT,CASSYKIRGGELFF
-,TRBJ1-2,TRBV9,-,TGTGCCAGCAGCGTAGGAGGGTTTGGCTACACCTTC,CASSVGGFGYTF
-,TRBJ2-3,TRBV9,-,TGTGCCAGCAGCACAGGCACAGATACGCAGTATTTT,CASSTGTDTQYF
-,TRBJ2-4,TRBV28,-,TGTGCCAGCAAAGGAGGGCTAGCCAAAAACATTCAGTACTTC,CASKGGLAKNIQYF
-,TRBJ1-4,TRBV9,-,TGTGCCAGCAGCCCCCGGGGGGGTGACGAAAAACTGTTTTTT,CASSPRGGDEKLFF
-,TRBJ2-1,TRBV5-6,-,TGTGCCAGCAGCTTGGGACTATCCTACAATGAGCAGTTCTTC,CASSLGLSYNEQFF
-,TRBJ2-3,TRBV9,TRBD2,TGTGCCAGCAGCCCTTCGGCGGGAGACACAGATACGCAGTATTTT,CASSPSAGDTDTQYF
-,TRBJ2-1,TRBV4-2,-,TGTGCCAGCAGCCATCCCGGACTCGACAATGAGCAGTTCTTC,CASSHPGLDNEQFF
-,TRBJ1-2,TRBV9,-,TGTGCCAGCAGCACCCATGAGCAGGGGCTTGGCTATGGCTACACCTTC,CASSTHEQGLGYGYTF
-,TRBJ2-1,TRBV15,TRBD1,TGTGCCACCAGCAGAGTGGGGACAGGGGAACGGCACAATGAGCAGTTCTTC,CATSRVGTGERHNEQFF
-,TRBJ2-1,TRBV4-1,-,TGCGCCAGCAGCCAAGAGGGAACAGGGCCCTACAATGAGCAGTTCTTC,CASSQEGTGPYNEQFF
once,TRBJ2-7,TRBV5-1,TRBD2,TGCGCCAGCAGCTTGGTTAGGTTGCTAGCGGAAACCTACGAGCAGTACTTC,CASSLVRLLAETYEQYF